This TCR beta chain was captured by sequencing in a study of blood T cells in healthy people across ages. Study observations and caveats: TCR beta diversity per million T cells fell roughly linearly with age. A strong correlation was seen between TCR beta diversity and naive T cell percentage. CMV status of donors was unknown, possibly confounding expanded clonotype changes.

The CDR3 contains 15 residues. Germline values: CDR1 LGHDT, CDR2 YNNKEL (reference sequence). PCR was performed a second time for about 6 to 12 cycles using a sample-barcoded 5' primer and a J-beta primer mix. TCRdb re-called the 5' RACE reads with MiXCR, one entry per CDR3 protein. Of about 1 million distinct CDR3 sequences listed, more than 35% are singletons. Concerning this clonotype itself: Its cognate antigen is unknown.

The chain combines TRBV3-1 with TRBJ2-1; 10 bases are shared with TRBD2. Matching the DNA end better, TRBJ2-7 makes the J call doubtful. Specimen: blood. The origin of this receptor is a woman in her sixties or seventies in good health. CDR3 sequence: CASSKTSGVYNEQYF. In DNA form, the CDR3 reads TGTGCCAGCAGCAAAACTAGCGGGGTCTACAATGAGCAGTACTTC.